The present entry profiles one T cell receptor beta chain with its context. TCRdb recomputed calls from the 5' RACE reads with MiXCR, one row per CDR3 protein. The sample yields roughly 97,000 distinct CDR3 sequences, 7.5% to 9% seen once. V was shortened by 0 bases and J by 6 bases, with 12 bases between the two germline ends. Per germline, CDR1 LGHNA and CDR2 YSLEER. The CDR3 is 15 residues long. This sample is drawn from a study of CD8 T cells in ankylosing spondylitis. The V call is TRBV4-3, the J call TRBJ1-5; no firm D call. Sequencing was performed on blood, either unsorted or a sorted T cell fraction (not recorded which). This receptor was identified in a male donor with ankylosing spondylitis or in good health (not recorded which). CDR3 region: CASSQDWLLGQPQHF. As DNA, the CDR3 is TGCGCCAGCAGCCAAGATTGGCTTCTAGGTCAGCCCCAGCATTTT.